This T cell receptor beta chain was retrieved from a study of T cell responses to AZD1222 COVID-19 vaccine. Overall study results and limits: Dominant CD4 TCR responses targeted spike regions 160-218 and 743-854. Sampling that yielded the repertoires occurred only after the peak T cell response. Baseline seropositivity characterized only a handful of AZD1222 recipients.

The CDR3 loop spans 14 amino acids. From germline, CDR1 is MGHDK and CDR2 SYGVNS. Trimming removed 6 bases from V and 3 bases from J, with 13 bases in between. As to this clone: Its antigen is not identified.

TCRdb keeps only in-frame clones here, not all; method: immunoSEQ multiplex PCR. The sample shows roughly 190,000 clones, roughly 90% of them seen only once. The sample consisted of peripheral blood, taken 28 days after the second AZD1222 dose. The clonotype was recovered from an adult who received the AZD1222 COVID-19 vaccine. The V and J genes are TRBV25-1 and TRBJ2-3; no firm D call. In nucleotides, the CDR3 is TGTGCCAGCAGCACTTCGAGCCCTACAGATACGCAGTATTTT. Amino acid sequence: CASSTSSPTDTQYF. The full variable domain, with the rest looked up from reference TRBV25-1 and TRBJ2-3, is EADIYQTPRYLVIGTGKKITLECSQTMGHDKMYWYQQDPGMELHLIHYSYGVNSTEKGDLSSESTVSRIRTEHFPLTLESARPSHTSQYLCASSTSSPTDTQYFGPGTRLTVL.